The text below deals with one TCR beta chain. Its antigen is unidentified. The sample's treatment: approximately 18 received Ad26.COV2.S at low or high dose, single or two shots; roughly five received placebo; per-sample allocation not given. Day 63 following the first vaccine or placebo injection was when the samples were taken. This entry belongs to a study of Ad26.COV2.S vaccination and SARS-CoV-2 variants. Study-level information: By the intramuscular route, Ad26.COV2.S was given once, or twice 56 days apart. Whole-study results and caveats: The study found similar non-spike TCR breadth in vaccine and placebo recipients.

The data were produced by immunoSEQ multiplex PCR, yet TCRdb's version contains in-frame clones alone and is incomplete. The sample consists of some 350,000 clones, approximately 84% of them appearing once. The TCR was taken from a person between 18 and 60 years old who received the Ad26.COV2.S COVID-19 vaccine or a placebo. Sequencing was performed on peripheral blood, taken in a trial of Ad26.COV2.S vaccine versus placebo.

CDR3 DNA: TGTGCCAGCAGTCCCCAAAGAGCGGGAAGCTACGAGCAGTACTTC. Amino acids: CASSPQRAGSYEQYF. The chain is built from TRBV27 and TRBJ2-7, with 7 bases aligning to TRBD2. CDR3 length: 15 amino acids. Unmatched junction bases numbered 10, after V lost 5 bases and J lost 3 bases. Germline CDR1 MNHEY, CDR2 SMNVEV (reference sequence).